The 6 T cell receptor beta chains below all came from one sample that was sequenced in a study of blood T cell repertoires in COVID-19. The assay was immunoSEQ multiplex PCR, and TCRdb's table has in-frame clones only and misses some. The sample consists of approximately 120,000 clones, approximately 82% of them appearing once. The sample consisted of peripheral blood. The receptors originated from a woman in her forties or fifties with acute or convalescent COVID-19.

CDR3 amino acids: CSVGYLSTQYF. The CDR3, as DNA: TGCAGCGTTGGGTATTTGAGTACGCAGTATTTT. The chain joins TRBV29-1 to TRBJ2-3; D unresolved. Per germline, CDR1 SQVTM and CDR2 ANQGSEA. V dropped 4 bases and J dropped 8 bases, with 10 bases sitting between them. This CDR3 comprises 11 residues.

The chain combines TRBV7-6 with TRBJ2-3, with 7 bases fitting TRBD1. Germline V gene lookup returns CDR1 SGHVS and CDR2 FNYEAQ. CDR3 length equals 16 residues. With V trimmed by 5 bases and J by 2 bases, 10 bases remained unmatched. In DNA, the CDR3 is TGTGCCAGCAGCATAGGCTCCGGGACAGACACAGATACGCAGTATTTT. It encodes CASSIGSGTDTDTQYF.

This chain links TRBV6-5 with TRBJ2-2; tentative D call: TRBD1 (6 bases). The V end was cut by 6 bases, the J end by 7 bases, with 18 bases between. In germline, CDR1 is MNHEY, CDR2 SVGAGI. CDR3 size: 15 residues. The CDR3 sequence is CASRNAGTRGGELFF. Here the CDR3 DNA reads TGTGCCAGCAGGAACGCCGGGACACGTGGCGGGGAGCTGTTTTTT.

This chain joins TRBV7-8 and TRBJ1-6; possibly TRBD1 for D (6 bases). V was clipped by 5 bases and J by 3 bases, with 14 bases between them. The CDR3 contains 16 residues. CDR1 and CDR2 (germline): SGHVS, FQNEAQ. The CDR3 is CASSPGQPHYNSPLHF. The DNA of the CDR3 is TGTGCCAGCAGCCCGGGACAACCCCACTATAATTCACCCCTCCACTTT.

This chain links TRBV30 with TRBJ1-4, with a tentative D call TRBD1 (5 bases). Germline V gene data show CDR1 as GTSNPN and CDR2 as SVGIG (reference sequence). CDR3 length: 11 residues. Trimming removed 8 bases from V and 6 bases from J, with 10 bases in between. Written as DNA, the CDR3 is TGTGCCGGCAGGGATGATGAAAAACTGTTTTTT. Protein: CAGRDDEKLFF.

The chain carries TRBV7-9 and TRBJ1-2; D is undetermined. CDR1 is SEHNR and CDR2 is FQNEAQ in the germline V gene (reference sequence). V was shortened by 3 bases and J by 6 bases, with 8 bases between the two germline ends. The CDR3 is 12 amino acids. CDR3 protein: CASSFISDGYTF. CDR3 DNA: TGTGCCAGCAGCTTTATTTCGGATGGCTACACCTTC.